One sample yielded the 3 T cell receptor beta chains listed below, sequenced in a study of CXCR3-negative and CXCR3-positive naive CD8 T cells. Their antigens are not known. Notes on the study in general: Greater hydrophobicity was found in TRB CDR3s of CXCR3-positive naive cells than of CXCR3-negative naive cells.

In preparing the TRB cDNA libraries, 5' RACE with UMI labels was used. Reanalyzing the 5' RACE reads, TCRdb keeps one entry per CDR3 protein, without DNA. The sample yields 90,000 to 150,000 distinct CDR3 sequences, of which the top ten take up around 0.35%. The sample taken for sequencing was naive CXCR3+ CD8+ T cells from blood. Subset reported: CD45RO-CCR7+CD27+CD95- naive CD8+ T cells expressing CXCR3 (TNR3+). These receptors were obtained from a human donor in good health. Some clones in this sample may be carry-over from other donors' samples.

The rearrangement joins TRBV20-1 to TRBJ1-1. This CDR3 region has 12 residues. Per germline, CDR1 DFQATT and CDR2 SNEGSKA (reference sequence). CDR3 protein: CSARDKVTEAFF.

V and J are TRBV6-5 and TRBJ2-5; without DNA, the TCRdb call of TRBD1 cannot be checked. The CDR3 is 14 amino acids. Germline V lookup: CDR1 MNHEY, CDR2 SVGAGI. The CDR3 reads CASTPDSNQETQYF.

CDR3 amino acids: CASSLEIWRGSSTYEQYF. V and J are TRBV7-2 and TRBJ2-7; no DNA is available, so the TRBD2 call from TCRdb remains unchecked. The CDR3 is 18 amino acids. Germline-derived CDR1 and CDR2 are SGHTA and FQGNSA.